The 3 T cell receptor beta chains presented below share a single source sample, sequenced in a study of regulatory dendritic cells for organ transplantation. Assay: immunoSEQ multiplex PCR; the TCRdb copy retains only in-frame clones and omits some. The sample includes some 40,000 clones, 80% to 95% seen only once; the top ten take 0.11%. Sequencing input: naive CD8+ T cells from blood. Indicated subset: CD45RA+ naive T cells. These TCRs come from a human donor in good health.

This rearrangement joins TRBV7-9 to TRBJ2-5, with TRBD2 matching over 7 bases. J lost 5 bases, V lost 6 bases, and 3 bases had no gene match. The CDR3 runs to 12 residues. Germline CDR1 SEHNR, CDR2 FQNEAQ (reference sequence). The CDR3 protein is CASRYSGETQYF. CDR3 coding DNA: TGTGCCAGCAGGTATAGCGGGGAGACCCAGTACTTC.

V and J are TRBV13 and TRBJ2-3; D uncertain. This CDR3 is 14 amino acids long. Per the germline V gene, CDR1 is PRHDT and CDR2 is FYEKMQ (reference sequence). The V and J ends lost 7 bases and 6 bases respectively, with 17 bases between them. The CDR3, as DNA: TGTGCCAGCACGAGCCTCATTGGAATGGATACGCAGTATTTT. Translation: CASTSLIGMDTQYF.

This chain joins TRBV28 and TRBJ2-5, with D possibly matching TRBD2 (6 bases). This CDR3 has 14 amino acids. V was shortened by 3 bases and J by 5 bases, with 13 bases between the two germline ends. Germline assignment: CDR1 MDHEN and CDR2 SYDVKM. CDR3 amino acids: CASSFFSAGETQYF. CDR3 in DNA: TGTGCCAGCAGTTTCTTCTCCGCGGGGGAGACCCAGTACTTC.